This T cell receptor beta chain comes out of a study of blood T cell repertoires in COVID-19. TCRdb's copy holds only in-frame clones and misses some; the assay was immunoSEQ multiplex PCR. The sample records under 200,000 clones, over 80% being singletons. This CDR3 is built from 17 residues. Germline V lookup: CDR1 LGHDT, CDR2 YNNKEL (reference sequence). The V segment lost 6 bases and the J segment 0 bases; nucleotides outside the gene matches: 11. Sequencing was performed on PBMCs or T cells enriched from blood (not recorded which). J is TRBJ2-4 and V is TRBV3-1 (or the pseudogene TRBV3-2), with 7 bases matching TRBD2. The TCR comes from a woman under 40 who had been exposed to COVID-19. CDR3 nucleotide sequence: TGTGCCAGCAGTTACGCCCTAGCGGCTTTAGCCAAAAACATTCAGTACTTC. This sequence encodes CASSYALAALAKNIQYF.